This T cell receptor (beta chain) was obtained from a study of blood T cell repertoires in COVID-19. Overall study: Specimens from acute and convalescent COVID-19 originated in the United States, Italy and Spain. T cells, B-cell-depleted T cells, or PBMCs supplied cDNA or gDNA.

Profiled with immunoSEQ multiplex PCR; TCRdb holds only in-frame clones, not every one. The top ten clones hold more than 2% of a sample with 240,000 or so clones, more than 70% of them seen once. This clone turned up a few times. Participants, 18 to 89 years old, spanned more than 20 US areas. Sequencing was performed on PBMCs or T cells enriched from blood (not recorded which). The TCR sequence derives from a woman in her fifties or sixties who had recovered from COVID-19.

Written as DNA, the CDR3 is TGTGCCAGCAGATTACAGGGGGGCCACTATGGCTACACCTTC. Amino acids: CASRLQGGHYGYTF. The V gene is TRBV5-6, the J gene TRBJ1-2; the match to TRBD1 covers 8 bases. This CDR3 contains 14 residues. The germline V gene encodes CDR1 SGHDT and CDR2 YYEEEE. V dropped 5 bases and J dropped 3; count of bases not matched to a gene: 6.